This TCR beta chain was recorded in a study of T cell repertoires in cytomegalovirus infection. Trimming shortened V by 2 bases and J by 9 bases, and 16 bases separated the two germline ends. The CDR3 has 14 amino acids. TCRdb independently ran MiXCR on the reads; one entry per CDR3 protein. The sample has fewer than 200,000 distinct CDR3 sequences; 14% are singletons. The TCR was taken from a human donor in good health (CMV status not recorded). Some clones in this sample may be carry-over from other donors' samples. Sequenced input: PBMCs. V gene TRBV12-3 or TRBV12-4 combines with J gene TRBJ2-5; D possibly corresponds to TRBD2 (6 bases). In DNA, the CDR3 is TGTGCCAGCAGTTTATTTGGGGAAGGGGAGGCCCAGTACTTC. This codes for CASSLFGEGEAQYF.